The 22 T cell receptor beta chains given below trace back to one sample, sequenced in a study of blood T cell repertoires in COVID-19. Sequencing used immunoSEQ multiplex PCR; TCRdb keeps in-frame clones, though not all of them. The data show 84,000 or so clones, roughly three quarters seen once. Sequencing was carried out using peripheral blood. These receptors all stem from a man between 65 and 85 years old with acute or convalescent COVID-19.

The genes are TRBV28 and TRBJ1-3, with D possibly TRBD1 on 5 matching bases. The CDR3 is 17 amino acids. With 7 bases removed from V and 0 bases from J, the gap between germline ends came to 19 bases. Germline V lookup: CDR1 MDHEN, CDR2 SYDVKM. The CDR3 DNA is TGTGCCAGCACCGCCGGCGGGACGTTTATCTCTGGAAACACCATATATTTT. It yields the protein CASTAGGTFISGNTIYF.

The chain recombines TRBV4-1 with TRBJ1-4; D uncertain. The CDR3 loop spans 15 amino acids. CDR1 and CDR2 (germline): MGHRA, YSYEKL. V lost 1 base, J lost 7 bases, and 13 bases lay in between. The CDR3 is CASSQGRVVIEKLFF. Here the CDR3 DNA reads TGCGCCAGCAGCCAAGGGAGGGTGGTAATTGAAAAACTGTTTTTT.

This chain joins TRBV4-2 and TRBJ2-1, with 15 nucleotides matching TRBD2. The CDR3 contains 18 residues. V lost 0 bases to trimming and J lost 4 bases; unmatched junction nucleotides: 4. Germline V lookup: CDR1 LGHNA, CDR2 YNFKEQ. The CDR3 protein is CASSQEGLAGGRYNEQFF. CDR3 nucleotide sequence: TGTGCCAGCAGCCAAGAGGGACTAGCGGGGGGCAGATACAATGAGCAGTTCTTC.

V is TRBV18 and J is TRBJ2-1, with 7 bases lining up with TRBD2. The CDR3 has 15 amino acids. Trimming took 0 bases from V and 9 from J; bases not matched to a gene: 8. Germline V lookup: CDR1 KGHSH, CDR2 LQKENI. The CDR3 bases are TGTGCCAGCTCACCACCCACTGGGTGGGGGGGTGAGCAGTTCTTC. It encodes CASSPPTGWGGEQFF. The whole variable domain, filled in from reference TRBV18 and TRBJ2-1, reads NAGVMQNPRHLVRRRGQEARLRCSPMKGHSHVYWYRQLPEEGLKFMVYLQKENIIDESGMPKERFSAEFPKEGPSILRIQQVVRGDSAAYFCASSPPTGWGGEQFFGPGTRLTVL.

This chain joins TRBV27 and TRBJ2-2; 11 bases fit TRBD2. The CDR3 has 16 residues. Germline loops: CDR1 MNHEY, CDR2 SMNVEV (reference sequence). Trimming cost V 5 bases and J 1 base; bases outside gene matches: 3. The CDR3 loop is CASSPSGGKNTGELFF. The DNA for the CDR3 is TGTGCCAGCAGTCCTAGCGGGGGGAAGAACACCGGGGAGCTGTTTTTT.

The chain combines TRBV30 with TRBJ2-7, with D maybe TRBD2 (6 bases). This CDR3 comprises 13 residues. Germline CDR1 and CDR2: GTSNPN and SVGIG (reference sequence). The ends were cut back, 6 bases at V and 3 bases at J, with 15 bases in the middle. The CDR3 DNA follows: TGTGCCTGTGGGACTCTCGGGGGCTACGAGCAGTACTTC. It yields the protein CACGTLGGYEQYF.

CDR3 sequence reads: CASSLRAGGYYEQYF. CDR3 sequence (DNA): TGTGCCAGCAGCTTAAGAGCGGGGGGTTACTACGAGCAGTACTTC. The V and J genes are TRBV27 and TRBJ2-7; TRBD2 matches 9 bases. The CDR3 totals 15 residues. With V trimmed by 6 bases and J by 3 bases, 9 bases remained unmatched. Germline loops: CDR1 MNHEY, CDR2 SMNVEV (reference sequence).

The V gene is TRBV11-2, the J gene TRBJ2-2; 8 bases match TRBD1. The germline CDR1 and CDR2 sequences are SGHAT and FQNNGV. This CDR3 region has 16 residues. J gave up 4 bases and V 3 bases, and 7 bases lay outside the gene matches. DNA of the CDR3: TGTGCCAGCAGCTTTATCGACAGGGGAGCCACCGGGGAGCTGTTTTTT. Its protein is CASSFIDRGATGELFF.

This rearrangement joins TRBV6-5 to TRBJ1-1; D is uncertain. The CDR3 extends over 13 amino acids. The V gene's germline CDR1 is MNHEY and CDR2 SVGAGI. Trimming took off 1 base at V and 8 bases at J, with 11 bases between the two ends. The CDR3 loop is CASSYLAGMEAFF. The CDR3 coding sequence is TGTGCCAGCAGTTACTTGGCGGGAATGGAAGCTTTCTTT.

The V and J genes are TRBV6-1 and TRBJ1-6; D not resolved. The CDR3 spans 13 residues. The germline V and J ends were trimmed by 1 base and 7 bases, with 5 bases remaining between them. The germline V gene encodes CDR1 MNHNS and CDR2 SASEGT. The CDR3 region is CASSEDSNSPLHF. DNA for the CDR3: TGTGCCAGCAGTGAAGACAGCAATTCACCCCTCCACTTT.

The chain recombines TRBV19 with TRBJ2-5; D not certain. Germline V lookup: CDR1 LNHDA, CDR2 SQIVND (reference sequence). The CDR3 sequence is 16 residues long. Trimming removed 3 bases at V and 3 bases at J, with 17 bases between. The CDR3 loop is CASSMVAVEYEETQYF. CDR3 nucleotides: TGTGCCAGTAGTATGGTGGCGGTCGAATATGAAGAGACCCAGTACTTC.

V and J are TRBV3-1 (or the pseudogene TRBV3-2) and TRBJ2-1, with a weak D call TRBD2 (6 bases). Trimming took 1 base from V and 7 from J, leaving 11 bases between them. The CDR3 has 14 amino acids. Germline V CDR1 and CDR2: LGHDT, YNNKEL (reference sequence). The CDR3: CASSQVLAGNEQFF. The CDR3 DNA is TGTGCCAGCAGCCAAGTATTGGCGGGGAATGAGCAGTTCTTC.

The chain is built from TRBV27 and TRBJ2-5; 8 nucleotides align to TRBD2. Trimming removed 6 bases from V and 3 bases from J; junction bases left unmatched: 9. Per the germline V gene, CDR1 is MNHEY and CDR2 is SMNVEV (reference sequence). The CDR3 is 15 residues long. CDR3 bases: TGTGCCAGCAGACTTAGAGCGGGGGCCAAAGAGACCCAGTACTTC. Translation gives CASRLRAGAKETQYF.

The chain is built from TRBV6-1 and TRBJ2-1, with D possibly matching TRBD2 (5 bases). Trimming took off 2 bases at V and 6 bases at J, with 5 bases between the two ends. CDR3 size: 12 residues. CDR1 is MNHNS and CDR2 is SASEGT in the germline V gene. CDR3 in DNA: TGTGCCAGCAGTGAACGGGGCAATGAGCAGTTCTTC. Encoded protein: CASSERGNEQFF.

CDR3 sequence (DNA): TGTGCCACCAGCCCCGGACAGGGGTTTGGGAATGAGCAGTTCTTC. This sequence encodes CATSPGQGFGNEQFF. This chain uses TRBV24-1 with TRBJ2-1; TRBD1 matches 9 bases. The CDR3 is 15 residues long. J gave up 7 bases and V 7 bases, and 10 bases lay outside the gene matches. The germline CDR1 and CDR2 sequences are KGHDR and SFDVKD.

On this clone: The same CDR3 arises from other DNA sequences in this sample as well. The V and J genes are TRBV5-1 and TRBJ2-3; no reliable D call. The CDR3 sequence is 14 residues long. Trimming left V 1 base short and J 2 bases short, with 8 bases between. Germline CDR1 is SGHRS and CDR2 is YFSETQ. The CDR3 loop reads CASSLSGFTDTQYF. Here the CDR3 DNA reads TGCGCCAGCAGCTTGTCAGGATTCACAGATACGCAGTATTTT. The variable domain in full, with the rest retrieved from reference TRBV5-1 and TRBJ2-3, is KAGVTQTPRYLIKTRGQQVTLSCSPISGHRSVSWYQQTPGQGLQFLFEYFSETQRNKGNFPGRFSGRQFSNSRSEMNVSTLELGDSALYLCASSLSGFTDTQYFGPGTRLTVL.

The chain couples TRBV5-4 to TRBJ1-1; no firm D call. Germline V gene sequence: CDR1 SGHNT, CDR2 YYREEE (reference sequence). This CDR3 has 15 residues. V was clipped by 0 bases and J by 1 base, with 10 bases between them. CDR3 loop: CASSLERRANTEAFF. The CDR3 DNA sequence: TGTGCCAGCAGCTTGGAGCGGCGGGCGAACACTGAAGCTTTCTTT.

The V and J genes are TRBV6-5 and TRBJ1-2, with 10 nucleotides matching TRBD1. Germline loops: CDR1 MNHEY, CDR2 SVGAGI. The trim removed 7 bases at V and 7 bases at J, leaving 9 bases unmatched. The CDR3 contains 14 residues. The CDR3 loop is CASIPRQGAFGYTF. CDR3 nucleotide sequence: TGTGCCAGCATTCCCAGACAGGGGGCCTTTGGCTACACCTTC.

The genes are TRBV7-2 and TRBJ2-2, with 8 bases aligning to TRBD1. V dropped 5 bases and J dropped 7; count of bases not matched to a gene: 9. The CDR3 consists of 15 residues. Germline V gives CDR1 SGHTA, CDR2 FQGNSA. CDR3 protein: CASSTRTGRHGELFF. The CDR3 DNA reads TGTGCCAGCAGCACCCGGACAGGGAGGCACGGGGAGCTGTTTTTT.

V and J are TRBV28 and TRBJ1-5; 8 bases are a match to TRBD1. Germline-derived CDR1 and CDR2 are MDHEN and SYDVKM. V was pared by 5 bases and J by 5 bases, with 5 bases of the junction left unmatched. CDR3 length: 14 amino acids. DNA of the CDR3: TGTGCCAGCAGTCCCGGGACAGGACATCAGCCCCAGCATTTT. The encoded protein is CASSPGTGHQPQHF. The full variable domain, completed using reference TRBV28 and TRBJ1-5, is DVKVTQSSRYLVKRTGEKVFLECVQDMDHENMFWYRQDPGLGLRLIYFSYDVKMKEKGDIPEGYSVSREKKERFSLILESASTNQTSMYLCASSPGTGHQPQHFGDGTRLSIL.

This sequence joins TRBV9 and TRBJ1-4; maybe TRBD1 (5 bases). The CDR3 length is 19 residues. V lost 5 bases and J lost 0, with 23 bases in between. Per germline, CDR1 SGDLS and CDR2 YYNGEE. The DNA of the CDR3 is TGTGCCAGCAGTACCTCCCACGTGCCAGGGAGGACAACTAATGAAAAACTGTTTTTT. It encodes CASSTSHVPGRTTNEKLFF.

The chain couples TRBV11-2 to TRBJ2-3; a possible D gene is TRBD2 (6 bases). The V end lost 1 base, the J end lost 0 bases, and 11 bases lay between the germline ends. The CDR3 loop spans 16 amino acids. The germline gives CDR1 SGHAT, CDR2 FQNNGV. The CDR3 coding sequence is TGTGCCAGCAGCTTAGCAGCGGGCGTAAGCACAGATACGCAGTATTTT. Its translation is CASSLAAGVSTDTQYF.